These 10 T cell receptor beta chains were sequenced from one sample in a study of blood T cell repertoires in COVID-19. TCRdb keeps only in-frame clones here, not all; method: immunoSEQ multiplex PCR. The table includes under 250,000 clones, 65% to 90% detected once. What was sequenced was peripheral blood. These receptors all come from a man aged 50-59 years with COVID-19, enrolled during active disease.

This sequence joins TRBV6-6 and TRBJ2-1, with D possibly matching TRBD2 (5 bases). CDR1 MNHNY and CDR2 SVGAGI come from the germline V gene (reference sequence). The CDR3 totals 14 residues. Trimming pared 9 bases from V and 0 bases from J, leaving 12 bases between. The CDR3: CASTVRGSYNEQFF. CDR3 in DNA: TGTGCCAGTACAGTTCGGGGCTCCTACAATGAGCAGTTCTTC.

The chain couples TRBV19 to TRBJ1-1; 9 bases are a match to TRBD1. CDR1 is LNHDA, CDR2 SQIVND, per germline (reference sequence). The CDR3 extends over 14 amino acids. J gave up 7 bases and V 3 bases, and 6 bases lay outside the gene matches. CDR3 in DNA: TGTGCCAGTAGTATGTTGGGACAGGGCATTGAAGCTTTCTTT. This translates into CASSMLGQGIEAFF. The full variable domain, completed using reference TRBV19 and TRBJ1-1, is DGGITQSPKYLFRKEGQNVTLSCEQNLNHDAMYWYRQDPGQGLRLIYYSQIVNDFQKGDIAEGYSVSREKKESFPLTVTSAQKNPTAFYLCASSMLGQGIEAFFGQGTRLTVV.

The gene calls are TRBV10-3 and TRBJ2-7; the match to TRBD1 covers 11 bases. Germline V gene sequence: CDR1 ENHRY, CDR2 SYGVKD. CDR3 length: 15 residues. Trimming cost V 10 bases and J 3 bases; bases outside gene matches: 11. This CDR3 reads CATGEPGQGGYEQYF. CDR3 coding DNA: TGTGCCACCGGGGAGCCGGGACAGGGGGGCTACGAGCAGTACTTC.

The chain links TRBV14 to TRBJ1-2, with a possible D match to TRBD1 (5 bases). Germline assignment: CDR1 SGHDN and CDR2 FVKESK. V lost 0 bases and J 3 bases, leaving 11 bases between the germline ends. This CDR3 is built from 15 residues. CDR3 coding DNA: TGTGCCAGCAGCCAAGATCGCGCAGGGTACTATGGCTACACCTTC. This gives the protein CASSQDRAGYYGYTF.

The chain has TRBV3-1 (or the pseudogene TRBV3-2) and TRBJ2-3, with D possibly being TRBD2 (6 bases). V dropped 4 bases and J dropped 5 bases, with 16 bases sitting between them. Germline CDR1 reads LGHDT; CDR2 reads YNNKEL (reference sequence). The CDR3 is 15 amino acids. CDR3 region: CASSLASQGGDTQYF. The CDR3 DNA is TGTGCCAGCAGCCTCGCTTCCCAGGGAGGAGATACGCAGTATTTT.

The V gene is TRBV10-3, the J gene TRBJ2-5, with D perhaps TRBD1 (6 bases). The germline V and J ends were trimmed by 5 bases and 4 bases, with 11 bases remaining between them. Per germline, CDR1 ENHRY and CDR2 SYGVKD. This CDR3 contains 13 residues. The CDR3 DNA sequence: TGTGCCATCAGTCCCACAGGGCTAGAGACCCAGTACTTC. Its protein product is CAISPTGLETQYF.

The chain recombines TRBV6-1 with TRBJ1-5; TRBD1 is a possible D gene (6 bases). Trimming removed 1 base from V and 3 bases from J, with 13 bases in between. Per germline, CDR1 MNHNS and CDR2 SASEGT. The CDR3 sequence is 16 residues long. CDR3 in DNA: TGTGCCAGCAGTGAAGTTGCAGGGGCTATCAATCAGCCCCAGCATTTT. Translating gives CASSEVAGAINQPQHF.

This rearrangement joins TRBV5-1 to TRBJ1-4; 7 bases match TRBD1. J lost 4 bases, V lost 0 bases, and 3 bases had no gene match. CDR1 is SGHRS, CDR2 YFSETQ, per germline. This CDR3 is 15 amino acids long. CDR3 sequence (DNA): TGCGCCAGCAGCTTGGCCAGGGGGAATAATGAAAAACTGTTTTTT. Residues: CASSLARGNNEKLFF. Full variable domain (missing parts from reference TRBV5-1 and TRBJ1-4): KAGVTQTPRYLIKTRGQQVTLSCSPISGHRSVSWYQQTPGQGLQFLFEYFSETQRNKGNFPGRFSGRQFSNSRSEMNVSTLELGDSALYLCASSLARGNNEKLFFGSGTQLSVL.

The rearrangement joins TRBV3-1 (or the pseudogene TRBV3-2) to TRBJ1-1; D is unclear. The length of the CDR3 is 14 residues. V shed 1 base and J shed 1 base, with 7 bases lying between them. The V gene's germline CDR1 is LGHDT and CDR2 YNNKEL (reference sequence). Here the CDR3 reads CASSQVSGNTEAFF. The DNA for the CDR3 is TGTGCCAGCAGCCAAGTGTCGGGGAACACTGAAGCTTTCTTT.

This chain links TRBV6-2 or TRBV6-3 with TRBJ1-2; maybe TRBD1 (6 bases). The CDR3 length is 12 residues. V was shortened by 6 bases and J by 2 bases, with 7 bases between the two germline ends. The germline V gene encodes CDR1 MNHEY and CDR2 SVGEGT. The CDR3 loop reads CASSQGNYGYTF. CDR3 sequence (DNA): TGTGCCAGCAGCCAGGGGAACTATGGCTACACCTTC.